The 30 T cell receptor beta chains below were found in one sample sequenced in a study of early T cells in non-severe SARS-CoV-2 infection. Each CDR3 protein gets one entry after TCRdb re-called the 5' RACE reads with MiXCR. The sample records some 67,000 distinct CDR3 sequences, roughly 13% being singletons. The material sequenced was whole blood. The source of these receptors is an adult who was a healthcare worker with PCR-confirmed SARS-CoV-2 infection or an uninfected control (not recorded which).

This clonotype was detected only a few times. V is TRBV7-9 and J is TRBJ2-1, with 7 bases identical to TRBD2. CDR1 and CDR2 (germline): SEHNR, FQNEAQ (reference sequence). After removal of 1 base from V and 3 bases from J, the junction contained 0 bases not matched to a gene. The CDR3 extends over 14 amino acids. The chain's CDR3 is CASSLERGYNEQFF. CDR3 DNA sequence: TGTGCCAGCAGCTTAGAGCGGGGCTACAATGAGCAGTTCTTC.

The V call is TRBV27, the J call TRBJ1-2; TRBD1 might be the D (6 bases). The CDR3 is made up of 13 amino acids. Trimming left V 5 bases short and J 7 bases short, with 14 bases between. Germline values: CDR1 MNHEY, CDR2 SMNVEV (reference sequence). Written as DNA, the CDR3 is TGTGCCAGCAGTACCCTCGGACAGTTTGGCTACACCTTC. Translated, it gives CASSTLGQFGYTF.

The chain is built from TRBV25-1 and TRBJ1-5; the D is unclear. Looked up from germline, CDR1 is MGHDK and CDR2 is SYGVNS. Trimming shortened V by 3 bases and J by 4 bases, and 10 bases separated the two germline ends. The CDR3 covers 14 residues. As DNA, the CDR3 is TGTGCCAGCAGTGAGGACGGACGAAATCAGCCCCAGCATTTT. Its protein is CASSEDGRNQPQHF.

This clonotype has more than one count but fewer than ten. The rearrangement joins TRBV4-2 to TRBJ2-7, with D perhaps matching TRBD2 (6 bases). Looked up from germline, CDR1 is LGHNA and CDR2 is YNFKEQ. V lost 4 bases, J lost 2 bases, and 12 bases lay in between. This CDR3 comprises 14 residues. CDR3 loop: CASSRVEGPYEQYF. The CDR3 DNA reads as TGTGCCAGCAGCCGGGTGGAGGGGCCCTACGAGCAGTACTTC.

Many counts were recorded for this clonotype. V and J are TRBV20-1 and TRBJ2-5; no reliable D call. Germline V gene lookup returns CDR1 DFQATT and CDR2 SNEGSKA (reference sequence). The CDR3 contains 12 residues. The CDR3 DNA follows: TGCAGCTGGATTTCGTACCAAGAGACCCAGTACTTC. This gives the protein CSWISYQETQYF.

Many counts were recorded for this clonotype. This chain uses TRBV4-1 with TRBJ2-4; D is uncertain. Germline V gives CDR1 MGHRA, CDR2 YSYEKL. The CDR3 runs 14 residues. The ends were cut back, 4 bases at V and 3 bases at J, with 10 bases in the middle. The CDR3 nucleotides read TGCGCCAGCAGCCCCATAGGGAACAAAAACATTCAGTACTTC. Translated, it gives CASSPIGNKNIQYF.

This clonotype was recorded at least ten times. The chain uses TRBV6-6 and TRBJ2-1; a weak D match, TRBD1 (5 bases). The CDR3 is 15 amino acids. Trimming shortened V by 6 bases and J by 4 bases, and 16 bases separated the two germline ends. Germline values: CDR1 MNHNY, CDR2 SVGAGI (reference sequence). CDR3 loop: CASRQQGTAYNEQFF. The CDR3 DNA is TGTGCCAGCAGGCAGCAGGGAACTGCATACAATGAGCAGTTCTTC.

This clonotype showed up many times. V gene TRBV7-3 combines with J gene TRBJ1-1; 7 positions match TRBD1. J gave up 0 bases and V 4 bases, and 5 bases lay outside the gene matches. This CDR3 is 15 amino acids long. Germline V CDR1 and CDR2: SGHTA, FQGTGA. The CDR3 DNA is TGTGCCAGCAGCTCATCGACAGGGATGAACACTGAAGCTTTCTTT. Protein sequence: CASSSSTGMNTEAFF.

There are many counts of this clonotype. The rearrangement joins TRBV7-2 to TRBJ1-2; 7 positions agree with TRBD1. Germline loops: CDR1 SGHTA, CDR2 FQGNSA. The length of the CDR3 is 12 residues. With V trimmed by 6 bases and J by 8 bases, 6 bases remained unmatched. Here the CDR3 DNA reads TGTGCCAGCAGAGCCGACAGGGTAGGCTACACCTTC. Protein: CASRADRVGYTF.

In this sample, this clonotype turned up many times. The genes are TRBV20-1 and TRBJ1-1; possibly TRBD1 for D (5 bases). The CDR3 has 12 residues. The germline V and J ends were trimmed by 6 bases and 3 bases, with 11 bases remaining between them. Germline lookup yields CDR1 DFQATT and CDR2 SNEGSKA (reference sequence). The CDR3 spells CSARMGDTEAFF. CDR3 nucleotide sequence: TGCAGTGCCAGGATGGGGGACACTGAAGCTTTCTTT.

This clonotype was detected a few times. The chain uses TRBV4-3 and TRBJ2-7; 8 positions agree with TRBD1. V lost 0 bases and J lost 2; bases outside the gene matches: 3. The CDR3 extends over 15 amino acids. Germline V CDR1 and CDR2: LGHNA, YSLEER. The CDR3 nucleotides are TGCGCCAGCAGCCAAGATGGACAGGGACCCTACGAGCAGTACTTC. It translates to CASSQDGQGPYEQYF.

This clonotype was observed a few times. V is TRBV7-9 and J is TRBJ2-5, with D uncertain. Germline V gene data show CDR1 as SEHNR and CDR2 as FQNEAQ (reference sequence). Trimming took off 0 bases at V and 5 bases at J, with 10 bases between the two ends. The CDR3 contains 14 residues. This CDR3 is CASSLAAVAETQYF. The CDR3 nucleotides are TGTGCCAGCAGCTTAGCCGCCGTTGCGGAGACCCAGTACTTC.

This clonotype has more than one count but fewer than ten. The V and J genes are TRBV12-3 or TRBV12-4 and TRBJ2-7, with D possibly being TRBD1 (6 bases). This CDR3 contains 14 residues. V was trimmed by 5 bases and J by 4 bases, leaving 15 bases between them. The CDR3 nucleotides are TGTGCCAGCAGTCAGGGTGGACAGTTTTACGAGCAGTACTTC. As protein: CASSQGGQFYEQYF.

This clonotype has more than one count but fewer than ten. The chain uses TRBV4-2 and TRBJ2-2; possible D gene TRBD1, 5 bases. The CDR3 is 16 amino acids. Trimming left V 1 base short and J 3 bases short, with 12 bases between. Per germline, CDR1 LGHNA and CDR2 YNFKEQ. The CDR3 nucleotides read TGTGCCAGCAGCCAAGTTCGTGGACAAGACACCGGGGAGCTGTTTTTT. Its protein is CASSQVRGQDTGELFF.

The V call is TRBV28, the J call TRBJ2-1; 7 bases map to TRBD1. This CDR3 is 16 amino acids long. Germline CDR1 MDHEN, CDR2 SYDVKM. V dropped 6 bases and J dropped 0; count of bases not matched to a gene: 8. The CDR3 sequence: CASSLRQGSSYNEQFF. CDR3 coding DNA: TGTGCCAGCAGCCTACGACAGGGTAGCTCCTACAATGAGCAGTTCTTC.

This clonotype came up many times. The V gene is TRBV20-1, the J gene TRBJ1-2; D is unclear. The CDR3 loop spans 12 amino acids. The V gene lost 1 base and the J gene lost 4 bases, with 7 bases spanning the gap. The germline CDR1 and CDR2 sequences are DFQATT and SNEGSKA (reference sequence). CDR3 bases: TGCAGTGCTAGAGTGGTTGGCTATGGCTACACCTTC. The encoded protein is CSARVVGYGYTF.

This clonotype was counted only a few times. V and J are TRBV28 and TRBJ2-1, with D hard to call. This CDR3 has 12 residues. With 2 bases removed from V and 7 bases from J, the gap between germline ends came to 6 bases. Germline V gene data show CDR1 as MDHEN and CDR2 as SYDVKM. CDR3 DNA sequence: TGTGCCAGCAGTTTAGTGGGGAATGAGCAGTTCTTC. Encoded protein: CASSLVGNEQFF.

This clonotype has a handful of counts. The chain couples TRBV11-3 to TRBJ2-3; the D gene is possibly TRBD1 (5 bases). The germline V gene encodes CDR1 SGHNT and CDR2 YENEEA. Trimming removed 5 bases at V and 3 bases at J, with 9 bases between. The length of the CDR3 is 13 residues. CDR3 nucleotide sequence: TGTGCCAGCAGCGAGCGACAGACAGATACGCAGTATTTT. Translation gives CASSERQTDTQYF.

CDR3 in DNA: TGTGCCAGTACGTGGCAGCGAACCTACGAGCAGTACTTC. It is translated as CASTWQRTYEQYF. The rearrangement uses TRBV18 and TRBJ2-7; D remains unclear. Trimming took 9 bases from V and 2 from J, leaving 14 bases between them. CDR1 and CDR2 from the germline V gene are KGHSH and LQKENI. CDR3 size: 13 residues.

The V gene is TRBV4-2, the J gene TRBJ2-3; D ambiguous. V was clipped by 7 bases and J by 0 bases, with 11 bases between them. This CDR3 spans 14 amino acids. The germline CDR1 and CDR2 sequences are LGHNA and YNFKEQ. This chain's CDR3 is CASTQTASTDTQYF. CDR3 in DNA: TGTGCCAGCACCCAGACTGCTAGCACAGATACGCAGTATTTT.

Of note for this clonotype: This sequence may be a read error, since a much larger clone differs from it by one base. This chain connects TRBV11-2 to TRBJ2-2; D perhaps matches TRBD1 (6 bases). The CDR3 runs 15 residues. Germline CDR1 and CDR2: SGHAT and FQNNGV. CDR3 DNA sequence: TGTGCCAGCAGCTGGGGGCTAATAAACACCGGGGAGCTGTCTTTT. Translation gives CASSWGLINTGELSF.

This clonotype was seen many times. This rearrangement joins TRBV2 to TRBJ2-2; TRBD2 is a possible D gene (6 bases). The ends were cut back, 6 bases at V and 6 bases at J, with 20 bases in the middle. This CDR3 is built from 16 residues. Germline V gene lookup returns CDR1 SNHLY and CDR2 FYNNEI. Here the CDR3 reads CASRGRGRRGAGELFF. DNA for the CDR3: TGTGCCAGCAGAGGGAGAGGACGGAGGGGCGCCGGGGAGCTGTTTTTT. Full variable domain (remainder filled in from reference TRBV2 and TRBJ2-2): EPEVTQTPSHQVTQMGQEVILRCVPISNHLYFYWYRQILGQKVEFLVSFYNNEISEKSEIFDDQFSVERPDGSNFTLKIRSTKLEDSAMYFCASRGRGRRGAGELFFGEGSRLTVL.

This clonotype was seen at least ten times. This rearrangement joins TRBV20-1 to TRBJ1-4; D remains ambiguous. The CDR3 has 14 amino acids. Germline-derived CDR1 and CDR2 are DFQATT and SNEGSKA (reference sequence). Trimming shortened V by 3 bases and J by 0 bases, and 8 bases separated the two germline ends. Here the CDR3 reads CSARGSATNEKLFF. CDR3 nucleotides: TGCAGTGCTAGGGGATCCGCAACTAATGAAAAACTGTTTTTT.

The table lists this clonotype with many counts. The CDR3 reads CASSLHRQETQYF. In nucleotides, the CDR3 is TGTGCCAGCAGCTTACACAGACAAGAGACCCAGTACTTC. This sequence joins TRBV11-2 and TRBJ2-5; no clear D. This CDR3 has 13 amino acids. The germline CDR1 and CDR2 sequences are SGHAT and FQNNGV. V shed 2 bases and J shed 2 bases, with 6 bases lying between them.

J is TRBJ2-3 and V is TRBV12-3 or TRBV12-4, with 7 nucleotides matching TRBD2. With V trimmed by 3 bases and J by 0 bases, 3 bases remained unmatched. The CDR3 is 15 amino acids. DNA of the CDR3: TGTGCCAGCAGTTTCGGCGGGGGAAGCACAGATACGCAGTATTTT. The encoded protein is CASSFGGGSTDTQYF.

The V gene is TRBV10-3, the J gene TRBJ1-3; D call uncertain. Germline CDR1 and CDR2: ENHRY and SYGVKD. V lost 4 bases to trimming and J lost 0 bases, with 13 bases between them. CDR3 size: 16 residues. CDR3 sequence reads: CAISVGSLNSGNTIYF. CDR3 DNA: TGTGCCATCAGTGTCGGCAGCCTAAACTCTGGAAACACCATATATTTT.

This clonotype was counted between two and nine times. The V gene is TRBV12-3 or TRBV12-4, the J gene TRBJ1-2; D gene unclear. The ends were cut back, 3 bases at V and 4 bases at J, with 12 bases in the middle. The CDR3 totals 14 residues. CDR3 sequence: CASSFGVWIYGYTF. The DNA for the CDR3 is TGTGCCAGCAGTTTTGGGGTATGGATCTATGGCTACACCTTC.

The chain combines TRBV20-1 with TRBJ1-6; D is uncertain. The V and J ends lost 3 bases and 9 bases respectively, with 9 bases between them. Germline V gives CDR1 DFQATT, CDR2 SNEGSKA (reference sequence). The CDR3 loop spans 12 amino acids. CDR3 in amino acids: CSASSGFSPLHF. The DNA for the CDR3 is TGCAGTGCTAGTTCGGGATTTTCACCCCTCCACTTT.

This clonotype was recorded many times. The V and J genes are TRBV5-4 and TRBJ2-1; TRBD1 or TRBD2 may be the D gene (5 bases each). Germline values: CDR1 SGHNT, CDR2 YYREEE (reference sequence). V lost 0 bases and J 0 bases, leaving 10 bases between the germline ends. The CDR3 totals 16 residues. CDR3 loop: CASSLGGASSYNEQFF. The CDR3, as DNA: TGTGCCAGCAGCTTGGGAGGGGCGAGCTCCTACAATGAGCAGTTCTTC.

This clonotype was detected ten times or more. The chain couples TRBV6-2 or TRBV6-3 to TRBJ2-5; perhaps TRBD2 as D (6 bases). The length of the CDR3 is 14 residues. V lost 0 bases and J lost 4, with 9 bases in between. Germline lookup yields CDR1 MNHEY and CDR2 SVGEGT. CDR3 residues: CASSYSRDVETQYF. The CDR3 nucleotides read TGTGCCAGCAGTTACTCGCGGGACGTAGAGACCCAGTACTTC.